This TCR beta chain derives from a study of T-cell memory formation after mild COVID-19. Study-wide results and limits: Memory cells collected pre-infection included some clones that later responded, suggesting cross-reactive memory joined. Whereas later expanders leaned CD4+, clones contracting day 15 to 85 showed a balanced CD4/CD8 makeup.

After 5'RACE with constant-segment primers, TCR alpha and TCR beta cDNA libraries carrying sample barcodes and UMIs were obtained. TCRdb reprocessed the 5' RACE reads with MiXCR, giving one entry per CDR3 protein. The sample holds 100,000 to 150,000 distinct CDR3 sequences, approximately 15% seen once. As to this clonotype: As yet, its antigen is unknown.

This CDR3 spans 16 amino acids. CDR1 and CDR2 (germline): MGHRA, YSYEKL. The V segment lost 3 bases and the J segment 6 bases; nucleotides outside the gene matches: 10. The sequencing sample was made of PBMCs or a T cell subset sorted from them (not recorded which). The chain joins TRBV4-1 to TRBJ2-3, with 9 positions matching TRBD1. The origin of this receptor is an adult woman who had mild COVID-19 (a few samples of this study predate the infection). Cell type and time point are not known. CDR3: CASSHRPGQGLDTQYF. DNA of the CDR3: TGCGCCAGCAGCCATCGCCCGGGACAGGGCTTGGATACGCAGTATTTT.